Presented here are 7 T cell receptor beta chains from one specimen sequenced in a study of shared clonotypes between healthy human individuals (dated by TCRdb to about 2020). The receptor library was made with the immunoSEQ multiplex PCR assay. TCRdb provides this immuneACCESS table in a form limited to in-frame rearrangements. Some clones are lacking; in checked studies, under half of them reflect an unresolved V gene, and why the rest are absent is not known. For this sample the table gives 1.6 million or so clones, of which around 97% were detected only once. In total, the top ten clones hold approximately 1.1% of the sample. The sequenced sample consisted of naive CD4+ T cells sorted from blood. The sample's cell subset or site label is to be understood as: CD45RA+ positively selected. The receptors come from a man in his thirties or forties in good health.

This clone was recorded only once. The chain has TRBV7-2 and TRBJ2-5; 7 bases are shared with TRBD2. CDR3 length: 12 amino acids. Per germline, CDR1 SGHTA and CDR2 FQGNSA. V was pared by 8 bases and J by 2 bases, with 2 bases of the junction left unmatched. This CDR3 reads CASGGGQETQYF. CDR3 sequence (DNA): TGTGCCAGCGGGGGGGGACAAGAGACCCAGTACTTC.

This sequence joins TRBV6-5 and TRBJ1-2; 7 nucleotides line up with TRBD1. The germline CDR1 and CDR2 sequences are MNHEY and SVGAGI. CDR3 length: 12 amino acids. With 5 bases clipped from V and 8 bases from J, the junction kept 5 bases outside the gene matches. This chain's CDR3 is CASSDRVEGYTF. The CDR3 nucleotides read TGTGCCAGCAGTGACAGGGTGGAAGGCTACACCTTC.

The chain carries TRBV11-2 and TRBJ2-5; possibly TRBD1 for D (6 bases). The CDR3 is made up of 14 amino acids. The germline gives CDR1 SGHAT, CDR2 FQNNGV. With 3 bases removed from V and 5 bases from J, the gap between germline ends came to 13 bases. The CDR3 sequence: CASSLGAFGETQYF. CDR3 DNA sequence: TGTGCCAGCAGCTTGGGGGCATTCGGGGAGACCCAGTACTTC.

A single count supports this clone. The rearrangement uses TRBV11-3 and TRBJ1-2, with D uncertain. V lost 4 bases and J lost 2, with 5 bases in between. Germline V gives CDR1 SGHNT, CDR2 YENEEA. The CDR3 covers 12 residues. The DNA for the CDR3 is TGTGCCAGCAGCTCCGGAAACTATGGCTACACCTTC. Translated: CASSSGNYGYTF.

This chain joins TRBV28 and TRBJ1-2; TRBD1 matches at 8 bases. Germline values: CDR1 MDHEN, CDR2 SYDVKM. Trimming removed 6 bases from V and 4 bases from J; junction bases left unmatched: 7. CDR3 size: 14 residues. This CDR3 is CASRRGTGPYGYTF. For the CDR3, the DNA is TGTGCCAGCAGACGGGGGACAGGCCCCTATGGCTACACCTTC.

The rearrangement uses TRBV9 and TRBJ1-1, with D uncertain. V was pared by 4 bases and J by 3 bases, with 10 bases between. This CDR3 has 13 amino acids. Germline V gene sequence: CDR1 SGDLS, CDR2 YYNGEE. CDR3 in amino acids: CASSPRAYTEAFF. CDR3 nucleotides: TGTGCCAGCAGCCCTAGGGCCTACACTGAAGCTTTCTTT.

The rearrangement links TRBV5-6 to TRBJ2-7; TRBD2 matches 14 bases. Losses at the gene ends were 4 bases for V and 9 bases for J; bases not matched to a gene: 6. The length of the CDR3 is 14 residues. Germline CDR1 and CDR2: SGHDT and YYEEEE. CDR3 sequence reads: CASSLTSGRAGQYF. CDR3 bases: TGTGCCAGCAGCCTGACTAGCGGGAGGGCGGGGCAGTACTTC. Complete variable domain (other parts from reference TRBV5-6 and TRBJ2-7): DAGVTQSPTHLIKTRGQQVTLRCSPKSGHDTVSWYQQALGQGPQFIFQYYEEEERQRGNFPDRFSGHQFPNYSSELNVNALLLGDSALYLCASSLTSGRAGQYFGPGTRLTVT.